Below, one TCR beta chain is given with its context. V dropped 4 bases and J dropped 0; count of bases not matched to a gene: 3. The germline V gene encodes CDR1 DFQATT and CDR2 SNEGSKA (reference sequence). The CDR3 length is 13 residues. TCRdb re-derived calls from the reads in MiXCR, one entry per CDR3 protein. The sample contains fewer than 200,000 distinct CDR3 sequences, around an eighth of which appear only once. This specimen comes from a study of T cell repertoires in cytomegalovirus infection. The TCR was taken from a human donor in good health (CMV status not recorded). Some clones in this sample may be carry-over from other donors' samples. The sequenced sample was PBMCs. The V gene is TRBV20-1, the J gene TRBJ2-7; 7 nucleotides agree with TRBD1. The CDR3 nucleotides are TGCAGTGCTAAGACAGGGAGCTCCTACGAGCAGTACTTC. Translated: CSAKTGSSYEQYF.